The entry below describes one T cell receptor (beta chain). Its matching antigen is unknown. The source of the sample is a study of shared clonotypes between healthy human individuals. The split of CD4+ cells yielded CD45RA+ naive and CD45RA-negative memory subsets. The study's findings and limits: In the sorted subsets, rarefaction showed sequencing was incomplete despite large depth.

Once extracted for a subset, genomic DNA was divided evenly among several immunoSEQ plates. Sorted-subset replicate PCRs used around 220 ng DNA, some 31,000 T cell genomes. Some clones are missing from TCRdb's copy, which holds only in-frame ones; the method was immunoSEQ multiplex PCR. The data show approximately 720,000 clones, 60% to 80% seen once. The sequence derives from a woman under 40 in good health. Sequencing used memory CD4+ T cells sorted from blood. Subset here: CD45RA-negative fraction.

In DNA, the CDR3 is TGCGCCAGCAGCCGAACGGAATCTGGGGCCAACGTCCTGACTTTC. The encoded protein is CASSRTESGANVLTF. The V call is TRBV4-1, the J call TRBJ2-6; D not resolved. V was trimmed by 4 bases and J by 1 base, leaving 8 bases between them. CDR1 and CDR2 from the germline V gene are MGHRA and YSYEKL. This CDR3 has 15 amino acids.